The clone carrying this TCR beta chain is deemed medium-sized. Its cognate antigen is unknown. This sample was included in a study of CD8 T cells in ankylosing spondylitis. Libraries for TCR beta were made by quantitative 5'-RACE with molecular barcodes. Using its own MiXCR run on the 5' RACE reads, TCRdb lists one record per CDR3 protein. Of about 5,700 distinct CDR3 sequences in the sample, under 2.5% were seen once. Germline V gene sequence: CDR1 SGDLS, CDR2 YYNGEE. V lost 5 bases and J lost 3, with 8 bases in between. The CDR3 is made up of 12 amino acids. The study's findings and limits: Ankylosing spondylitis blood appeared to be characterized by a TCR beta motif of under 10 highly homologous variants.

The rearrangement uses TRBV9 and TRBJ1-1; D is uncertain. Sequencing was performed on blood, either unsorted or a sorted T cell fraction (not recorded which). The clonotype was recovered from a male donor with ankylosing spondylitis or in good health (not recorded which). In nucleotides, the CDR3 is TGTGCCAGCAGTCTTGGGGACACTGAAGCTTTCTTT. Translating it yields CASSLGDTEAFF.